This T cell receptor beta chain was captured in a study of vaccination effects on CD4 cells after COVID-19. Germline loops: CDR1 SNHLY, CDR2 FYNNEI. The V gene lost 5 bases and the J gene lost 1 base, with 3 bases spanning the gap. This CDR3 spans 11 amino acids. Cells that had been cultured for roughly eleven days were the source of isolated CD4+ T cells. Study observations and caveats: Clones arising from infection and from vaccination showed marked clonal contraction late after vaccination.

In regard to this clone: Its target is not known.

Produced via immunoSEQ multiplex PCR; TCRdb's table is partial and in-frame only. The table shows tens of thousands of clones, with 65% to 80% occurring only once. This sequence originates from a human donor who received a COVID-19 vaccine. V gene TRBV2 combines with J gene TRBJ2-7; D is uncertain. The specimen was CD4+ T cells from PBMCs cultured without peptide, collected before COVID-19 vaccination. The DNA for the CDR3 is TGTGCCAGCAGTTGGTCCTACGAGCAGTACTTC. It specifies CASSWSYEQYF.